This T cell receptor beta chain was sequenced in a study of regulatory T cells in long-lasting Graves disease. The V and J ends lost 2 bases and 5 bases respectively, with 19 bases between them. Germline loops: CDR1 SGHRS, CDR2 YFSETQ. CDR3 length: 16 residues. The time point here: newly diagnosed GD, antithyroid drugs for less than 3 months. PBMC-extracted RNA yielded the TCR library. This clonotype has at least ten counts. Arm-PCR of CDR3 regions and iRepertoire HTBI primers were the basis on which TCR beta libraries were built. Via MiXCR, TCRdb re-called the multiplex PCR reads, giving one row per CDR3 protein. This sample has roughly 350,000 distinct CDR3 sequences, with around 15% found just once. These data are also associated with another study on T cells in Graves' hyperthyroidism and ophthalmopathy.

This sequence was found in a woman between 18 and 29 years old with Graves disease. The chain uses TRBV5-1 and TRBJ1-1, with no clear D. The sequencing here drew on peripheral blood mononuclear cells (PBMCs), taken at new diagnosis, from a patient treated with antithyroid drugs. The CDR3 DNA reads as TGCGCCAGCAGCTTTGGAGAGCCGGGTACCGGGACTGAAGCTTTCTTT. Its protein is CASSFGEPGTGTEAFF.